The subject of this entry is one T cell receptor (beta chain). The antigen is not known. Germline V gene sequence: CDR1 ENHRY, CDR2 SYGVKD. Trimming at V came to 10 bases and at J to 3 bases, leaving 15 bases not matched to a gene. The CDR3 extends over 16 amino acids. MiXCR was run by TCRdb on the reads, yielding one entry per CDR3 protein. Of about 350,000 distinct CDR3 sequences in the sample, about 35% were seen once. The source of the sample is a study of T cell repertoires in cytomegalovirus infection. Across the study: CMV epitopes, recently identified HLA-C-restricted and well-studied HLA-B-restricted, were used.

The clonotype was recovered from a human donor in good health (CMV status not recorded). Some clones in this sample may be carry-over from other donors' samples. The specimen comprised cultured PBMCs, sampled from culture after CMV antigen stimulation. The rearrangement links TRBV10-3 to TRBJ1-5; 7 positions agree with TRBD1. The CDR3: CATRTGEGVINQPQHF. The CDR3 region has the DNA TGTGCCACTCGAACAGGGGAGGGGGTAATCAATCAGCCCCAGCATTTT.